A single sample gave rise to the 26 T cell receptor beta chains below, sequenced in a study of cytomegalovirus exposure and HLA in healthy donors. This PCR relied on a set of 60 Vbeta primers and 13 Jbeta primers. Assay: immunoSEQ multiplex PCR; the TCRdb copy retains only in-frame clones and omits some. This table holds under 250,000 clones, around 73% found once. What was sequenced was PBMCs. The receptors derive from a male donor in good health and CMV-seronegative.

This clone was picked up one time. This chain uses TRBV6-1 with TRBJ1-5, with no clear D. V was cut by 7 bases and J by 0 bases, with 10 bases left in between. CDR1 is MNHNS and CDR2 is SASEGT in the germline V gene. The CDR3 is 14 amino acids. CDR3 sequence (DNA): TGTGCCAGCACGCACAGTCATAGCAATCAGCCCCAGCATTTT. Amino acid sequence: CASTHSHSNQPQHF.

This clone was seen a few times. V gene TRBV5-4 combines with J gene TRBJ1-2; D may be TRBD1 (5 bases). There are 15 residues in the CDR3. V was trimmed by 4 bases and J by 4 bases, leaving 17 bases between them. CDR1 and CDR2 (germline): SGHNT, YYREEE (reference sequence). As DNA, the CDR3 is TGTGCCAGCAGCCACGCGGGGCAGGGAGTCTATGGCTACACCTTC. It codes for CASSHAGQGVYGYTF.

The chain is built from TRBV6-5 and TRBJ1-2; 8 bases map to TRBD1. This CDR3 contains 14 residues. CDR1 is MNHEY, CDR2 SVGAGI, per germline. V shed 8 bases and J 1 base; nucleotides not matched to a gene: 6. CDR3 loop: CASRGTGINYGYTF. Written as DNA, the CDR3 is TGTGCCAGCCGAGGGACAGGCATTAACTATGGCTACACCTTC.

The genes are TRBV10-3 and TRBJ2-6; D ambiguous. Germline V lookup: CDR1 ENHRY, CDR2 SYGVKD. Trimming cost V 6 bases and J 0 bases, with 9 bases left between them. This CDR3 spans 15 amino acids. CDR3 in DNA: TGTGCCATCAGCCGACTGAGCTCTGGGGCCAACGTCCTGACTTTC. It codes for CAISRLSSGANVLTF.

This clone was detected only a few times. The V gene is TRBV11-2, the J gene TRBJ2-7; 8 bases agree with TRBD2. There are 13 residues in the CDR3. V was clipped by 5 bases and J by 4 bases; unmatched bases: 4. Germline V gene sequence: CDR1 SGHAT, CDR2 FQNNGV. As DNA, the CDR3 is TGTGCCAGCAGCCCGAGCGGGGGATACGAGCAGTACTTC. This translates into CASSPSGGYEQYF.

V gene TRBV7-9 combines with J gene TRBJ2-3, with D unclear. The V end lost 2 bases, the J end lost 2 bases, and 5 bases lay between the germline ends. This CDR3 region has 13 residues. Per germline, CDR1 SEHNR and CDR2 FQNEAQ (reference sequence). CDR3 DNA: TGTGCCAGCAGCTTACACACCACAGATACGCAGTATTTT. This codes for CASSLHTTDTQYF.

The V gene is TRBV18, the J gene TRBJ2-1, with 9 bases aligning to TRBD2. This CDR3 contains 15 residues. Germline V lookup: CDR1 KGHSH, CDR2 LQKENI. With 3 bases clipped from V and 9 bases from J, the junction kept 9 bases outside the gene matches. CDR3 sequence: CASSPRPLAGFEQFF. The CDR3 region has the DNA TGTGCCAGCTCACCCAGGCCTCTAGCGGGATTTGAGCAGTTCTTC.

V usage is TRBV6-5 and J usage is TRBJ1-5; D unclear. The CDR3 sequence is 16 residues long. Trimming cost V 3 bases and J 5 bases, with 17 bases left between them. The germline gives CDR1 MNHEY, CDR2 SVGAGI. The CDR3 DNA reads as TGTGCCAGCAGTTATTCTAAATTTATGCGGGATCAGCCCCAGCATTTT. Translated, it gives CASSYSKFMRDQPQHF.

This chain connects TRBV27 to TRBJ2-7; 8 nucleotides agree with TRBD2. This CDR3 has 15 residues. In germline, CDR1 is MNHEY, CDR2 SMNVEV (reference sequence). Germline trimming cut 4 bases from V and 3 bases from J; bases unmatched to any gene: 8. The CDR3 is CASSSSGSLNYEQYF. CDR3 DNA: TGTGCCAGCAGTTCGAGCGGGAGTCTTAACTACGAGCAGTACTTC.

This chain joins TRBV19 and TRBJ1-3; possible D gene TRBD1, 5 bases. Germline values: CDR1 LNHDA, CDR2 SQIVND (reference sequence). Trimming stripped 6 bases from V and 3 bases from J, with 9 bases between. The CDR3 spans 13 residues. As DNA, the CDR3 is TGTGCCAGTAGCCGGACATTTGGAAACACCATATATTTT. It codes for CASSRTFGNTIYF.

The V and J genes are TRBV6-7 and TRBJ1-2; TRBD1 agrees at 10 bases. TRBV6-7 is marked as an open reading frame, function uncertain. J gave up 4 bases and V 2 bases, and 4 bases lay outside the gene matches. The CDR3 is 15 residues long. This CDR3 is CASSYRQGASYGYTF. DNA for the CDR3: TGTGCCAGCAGTTACCGACAGGGGGCAAGCTATGGCTACACCTTC.

The V call is TRBV2, the J call TRBJ2-5; D remains unclear. The V and J ends lost 5 bases and 5 bases respectively, with 9 bases between them. This CDR3 has 12 residues. Germline CDR1 reads SNHLY; CDR2 reads FYNNEI. CDR3 sequence: CASSQTAETQYF. The CDR3 DNA sequence: TGTGCCAGCAGTCAGACTGCGGAGACCCAGTACTTC.

The chain carries TRBV6-5 and TRBJ2-1; 8 nucleotides line up with TRBD2. The CDR3 loop spans 15 amino acids. Per the germline V gene, CDR1 is MNHEY and CDR2 is SVGAGI. Unmatched junction bases numbered 7, after V lost 2 bases and J lost 7 bases. The CDR3 loop is CASSYRGGLGNEQFF. CDR3 in DNA: TGTGCCAGCAGTTACCGCGGGGGGTTAGGGAATGAGCAGTTCTTC.

CDR3 nucleotide sequence: TGTGCCAGCAGCTTAGAACAGAGCAACTATGGCTACACCTTC. It translates to CASSLEQSNYGYTF. This rearrangement joins TRBV7-9 to TRBJ1-2; D ambiguous. CDR3 length equals 14 residues. The V end was cut by 1 base, the J end by 2 bases, with 8 bases between. Germline-derived CDR1 and CDR2 are SEHNR and FQNEAQ (reference sequence).

The V gene is TRBV6-5, the J gene TRBJ1-1, with D uncertain. In germline, CDR1 is MNHEY, CDR2 SVGAGI. The V and J ends lost 6 bases and 1 base respectively, with 9 bases between them. This CDR3 has 13 amino acids. The chain's CDR3 is CASRWAENTEAFF. The CDR3 nucleotides are TGTGCCAGCAGATGGGCCGAGAACACTGAAGCTTTCTTT.

V usage is TRBV28 and J usage is TRBJ2-7, with D tentatively TRBD2 (6 bases). CDR1 and CDR2 from the germline V gene are MDHEN and SYDVKM. The CDR3 has 16 residues. V gave up 4 bases and J gave up 0 bases, with 16 bases separating them. The CDR3 is CASSSHGAGSSYEQYF. Here the CDR3 DNA reads TGTGCCAGCAGTTCGCATGGAGCGGGTAGCTCCTACGAGCAGTACTTC.

The CDR3 DNA reads TGTGCCAGCAGCGCGGGGGGGCAGGAAAAACTGTTTTTT. Its translation: CASSAGGQEKLFF. This rearrangement joins TRBV9 to TRBJ1-4; TRBD1 might be the D (6 bases). V shed 3 bases and J shed 8 bases, with 11 bases lying between them. Germline loops: CDR1 SGDLS, CDR2 YYNGEE. The length of the CDR3 is 13 residues.

DNA for the CDR3: TGTGCCAGCAGTTTGGGCGGGGATTTCTACGAGCAGTACTTC. This encodes CASSLGGDFYEQYF. The chain carries TRBV27 and TRBJ2-7; tentatively, D is TRBD2 (6 bases). V lost 3 bases, J lost 3 bases, and 12 bases lay in between. The germline gives CDR1 MNHEY, CDR2 SMNVEV (reference sequence). This CDR3 is built from 14 residues.

The chain recombines TRBV7-9 with TRBJ1-1; weak D call: TRBD1 (5 bases). The germline CDR1 and CDR2 sequences are SEHNR and FQNEAQ (reference sequence). The CDR3 runs to 14 residues. Trimming removed 5 bases at V and 3 bases at J, with 13 bases between. This CDR3 is CASSQGQGHTEAFF. In nucleotides, the CDR3 is TGTGCCAGCAGCCAAGGGCAGGGTCACACTGAAGCTTTCTTT.

CDR3 DNA sequence: TGTGCCAGCAGTTTATCGCAGGCTAGCGGGTACAATGAGCAGTTCTTC. Its translation is CASSLSQASGYNEQFF. V usage is TRBV27 and J usage is TRBJ2-1, with 8 positions matching TRBD2. Germline CDR1 and CDR2: MNHEY and SMNVEV (reference sequence). The CDR3 length is 16 residues. Trimming took 0 bases from V and 4 from J; bases not matched to a gene: 5.

The chain carries TRBV5-6 and TRBJ1-1; D is ambiguous. Germline CDR1 is SGHDT and CDR2 is YYEEEE. The V end was cut by 0 bases, the J end by 8 bases, with 8 bases between. The CDR3 runs 12 residues. CDR3 nucleotides: TGTGCCAGCAGCTTGGATGCGGTGGAAGCTTTCTTT. This gives the protein CASSLDAVEAFF.

The chain links TRBV18 to TRBJ1-4; 7 bases agree with TRBD1. V shed 3 bases and J 6 bases; nucleotides not matched to a gene: 10. The CDR3 loop spans 16 amino acids. Germline loops: CDR1 KGHSH, CDR2 LQKENI. CDR3 coding DNA: TGTGCCAGCTCACCTAGAGTACAGGGGAATGATGAAAAACTGTTTTTT. This sequence encodes CASSPRVQGNDEKLFF.

The V and J genes are TRBV6-1 and TRBJ2-7; 12 bases are shared with TRBD1. This CDR3 contains 15 residues. Unmatched junction bases numbered 6, after V lost 4 bases and J lost 5 bases. CDR1 and CDR2 (germline): MNHNS, SASEGT. CDR3 sequence: CASSARDRGRHEQYF. For the CDR3, the DNA is TGTGCCAGCAGTGCCAGGGACAGGGGGCGCCACGAGCAGTACTTC.

J is TRBJ1-5 and V is TRBV5-6; 9 bases are a match to TRBD1. J was trimmed by 6 bases and V by 0 bases; bases with no gene match: 7. The CDR3 runs 16 residues. Per the germline V gene, CDR1 is SGHDT and CDR2 is YYEEEE. CDR3 coding DNA: TGTGCCAGCAGCTTGGCCGGACAGGGGAAAGGTCAGCCCCAGCATTTT. Translating it yields CASSLAGQGKGQPQHF.

The chain uses TRBV9 and TRBJ1-1; the match to TRBD1 covers 8 bases. Trimming removed 0 bases from V and 1 base from J; junction bases left unmatched: 2. The CDR3 covers 15 residues. Germline V gene sequence: CDR1 SGDLS, CDR2 YYNGEE. Written as DNA, the CDR3 is TGTGCCAGCAGCGTAGGAACAGGGGGGAACACTGAAGCTTTCTTT. Residues: CASSVGTGGNTEAFF.

This clone was seen a handful of times. The chain links TRBV10-2 to TRBJ2-6; D remains unclear. With 0 bases removed from V and 1 base from J, the gap between germline ends came to 7 bases. CDR1 is WSHSY and CDR2 is SAAADI in the germline V gene. This CDR3 is built from 16 residues. CDR3: CASSESLRSGANVLTF. CDR3 DNA: TGCGCCAGCAGTGAGTCTCTGAGGTCTGGGGCCAACGTCCTGACTTTC.